The rows below give T cell receptor beta chains drawn from one sample of a study of T cell responses to AZD1222 COVID-19 vaccine. Produced via immunoSEQ multiplex PCR; TCRdb's table is partial and in-frame only. Of approximately 65,000 clones listed, about 88% are singletons. The sequences come from peripheral blood, collected on day 0 of AZD1222 vaccination. The receptors here all came from an adult in good health. Both conserved end residues are part of each CDR3. D genes are given only for firm matches. Clone size is given for some rows only: seen once, a few or many times, or a class if the clone is expanded.

d_gene: TRBD2; abundance: once; v_gene: TRBV5-1; j_gene: TRBJ2-5; CDR3aa: CASSLPGLATQETQYF; CDR3nt: TGCGCCAGCAGCTTGCCGGGACTAGCGACACAAGAGACCCAGTACTTC
d_gene: TRBD1; abundance: -; v_gene: TRBV6-5; j_gene: TRBJ1-3; CDR3aa: CASSSLQGEGNTIYF; CDR3nt: TGTGCCAGCAGCTCTCTACAGGGGGAAGGAAACACCATATATTTT
d_gene: -; abundance: -; v_gene: TRBV6-5; j_gene: TRBJ1-2; CDR3aa: CASSYSMGDYGYTF; CDR3nt: TGTGCCAGCAGTTACTCGATGGGGGACTATGGCTACACCTTC
d_gene: -; abundance: -; v_gene: TRBV3-1/TRBV3-2; j_gene: TRBJ2-4; CDR3aa: CASSSYRELAKNIQYF; CDR3nt: TGTGCCAGCAGCTCCTACAGGGAACTAGCCAAAAACATTCAGTACTTC
d_gene: -; abundance: -; v_gene: TRBV21-1; j_gene: TRBJ2-1; CDR3aa: CASSPRQEQFF; CDR3nt: TGTGCCAGCAGCCCTAGACAGGAGCAGTTCTTC
d_gene: -; abundance: -; v_gene: TRBV24-1; j_gene: TRBJ2-2; CDR3aa: CATSDSPWQANTGELFF; CDR3nt: TGTGCCACCAGTGATTCTCCGTGGCAGGCCAACACCGGGGAGCTGTTTTTT
d_gene: -; abundance: -; v_gene: TRBV9; j_gene: TRBJ1-6; CDR3aa: CASSTQQEPGVYSPLHF; CDR3nt: TGTGCCAGCAGCACGCAACAGGAGCCCGGGGTCTATTCACCCCTCCACTTT
d_gene: TRBD1; abundance: -; v_gene: TRBV18; j_gene: TRBJ1-6; CDR3aa: CASSPQDRDNSPLHF; CDR3nt: TGTGCCAGCTCACCGCAGGACAGGGATAATTCACCCCTCCACTTT
d_gene: TRBD2; abundance: -; v_gene: TRBV6-2/TRBV6-3; j_gene: TRBJ2-3; CDR3aa: CASSSAPLAGVDTQYF; CDR3nt: TGTGCCAGCAGTTCCGCCCCCCTAGCGGGAGTGGATACGCAGTATTTT
d_gene: TRBD1; abundance: -; v_gene: TRBV19; j_gene: TRBJ2-3; CDR3aa: CASSRTGGTTDTQYF; CDR3nt: TGTGCCAGTAGTCGGACAGGGGGAACCACAGATACGCAGTATTTT
d_gene: -; abundance: once; v_gene: TRBV19; j_gene: TRBJ2-7; CDR3aa: CASSTSPYEQYF; CDR3nt: TGTGCCAGTAGTACCTCCCCCTACGAGCAGTACTTC
d_gene: TRBD2; abundance: once; v_gene: TRBV2; j_gene: TRBJ2-3; CDR3aa: CASILMDLSGRDTQYF; CDR3nt: TGTGCCAGCATCCTGATGGACCTTAGCGGGAGGGATACGCAGTATTTT
d_gene: TRBD2; abundance: -; v_gene: TRBV27; j_gene: TRBJ2-1; CDR3aa: CASSTPLAGSEQFF; CDR3nt: TGTGCCAGCAGTACTCCGCTAGCGGGGAGTGAGCAGTTCTTC
d_gene: TRBD1; abundance: -; v_gene: TRBV2; j_gene: TRBJ1-2; CDR3aa: CASSYDRGNYGYTF; CDR3nt: TGTGCCAGCAGTTACGACAGGGGTAACTATGGCTACACCTTC
d_gene: TRBD1; abundance: -; v_gene: TRBV27; j_gene: TRBJ1-1; CDR3aa: CASSFTGQMNTEAFF; CDR3nt: TGTGCCAGCAGTTTTACGGGACAGATGAACACTGAAGCTTTCTTT
d_gene: TRBD1; abundance: -; v_gene: TRBV19; j_gene: TRBJ2-1; CDR3aa: CASSPGQGNEQFF; CDR3nt: TGTGCCAGTAGTCCGGGACAGGGGAATGAGCAGTTCTTC
d_gene: TRBD2; abundance: few; v_gene: TRBV14; j_gene: TRBJ2-1; CDR3aa: CASSQLLAGMSHEQFF; CDR3nt: TGTGCCAGCAGCCAACTCCTAGCGGGTATGTCTCATGAGCAGTTCTTC
d_gene: -; abundance: -; v_gene: TRBV7-2; j_gene: TRBJ1-2; CDR3aa: CASSFPRSGGYYGYTF; CDR3nt: TGTGCCAGCAGCTTTCCGAGGTCCGGGGGGTACTATGGCTACACCTTC
d_gene: TRBD2; abundance: once; v_gene: TRBV5-1; j_gene: TRBJ2-3; CDR3aa: CASSPGALAGNTDTQYF; CDR3nt: TGCGCCAGCAGCCCCGGGGCGCTAGCGGGAAACACAGATACGCAGTATTTT
d_gene: TRBD2; abundance: -; v_gene: TRBV6-2/TRBV6-3; j_gene: TRBJ2-3; CDR3aa: CASSPTAGGSTDTQYF; CDR3nt: TGTGCCAGCAGCCCTACGGCGGGAGGGAGCACAGATACGCAGTATTTT
d_gene: -; abundance: once; v_gene: TRBV18; j_gene: TRBJ1-1; CDR3aa: CASSPPRNTEAFF; CDR3nt: TGTGCCAGCTCACCACCCAGGAACACTGAAGCTTTCTTT
d_gene: -; abundance: -; v_gene: TRBV6-5; j_gene: TRBJ1-2; CDR3aa: CASIPGRSYGYTF; CDR3nt: TGTGCCAGCATACCCGGCCGAAGCTATGGCTACACCTTC
d_gene: TRBD1; abundance: -; v_gene: TRBV5-1; j_gene: TRBJ1-4; CDR3aa: CASRPGGVGEKLFF; CDR3nt: TGCGCCAGCAGACCAGGGGGCGTGGGTGAAAAACTGTTTTTT
d_gene: -; abundance: -; v_gene: TRBV18; j_gene: TRBJ2-3; CDR3aa: CASSREARTDTQYF; CDR3nt: TGTGCCAGCTCACGGGAGGCTCGCACAGATACGCAGTATTTT
d_gene: -; abundance: -; v_gene: TRBV9; j_gene: TRBJ2-5; CDR3aa: CASSVVEGSAYQETQYF; CDR3nt: TGTGCCAGCAGCGTAGTTGAGGGGTCAGCCTACCAAGAGACCCAGTACTTC
d_gene: -; abundance: -; v_gene: TRBV6-6; j_gene: TRBJ1-3; CDR3aa: CASSSPTGPSGNTIYF; CDR3nt: TGTGCCAGCAGTTCACCGACAGGACCCTCTGGAAACACCATATATTTT
d_gene: -; abundance: -; v_gene: TRBV2; j_gene: TRBJ1-5; CDR3aa: CASSELGTLGPQHF; CDR3nt: TGTGCCAGCAGTGAGTTGGGGACGCTGGGGCCCCAGCATTTT
d_gene: -; abundance: -; v_gene: TRBV3-1/TRBV3-2; j_gene: TRBJ2-5; CDR3aa: CASSQEPLPTQYF; CDR3nt: TGTGCCAGCAGCCAAGAGCCACTGCCCACCCAGTACTTC
d_gene: TRBD2; abundance: -; v_gene: TRBV4-2; j_gene: TRBJ2-1; CDR3aa: CASSQGDPGLEVVYEQFF; CDR3nt: TGTGCCAGCAGCCAAGGAGACCCGGGACTAGAGGTTGTCTATGAGCAGTTCTTC
d_gene: -; abundance: few; v_gene: TRBV6-2/TRBV6-3; j_gene: TRBJ2-3; CDR3aa: CASSRTEATDTQYF; CDR3nt: TGTGCCAGCAGCCGGACGGAGGCCACAGATACGCAGTATTTT
d_gene: TRBD2; abundance: -; v_gene: TRBV2; j_gene: TRBJ2-7; CDR3aa: CASTRQTSGYEQYF; CDR3nt: TGTGCCAGCACTAGACAGACTAGCGGCTACGAGCAGTACTTC
d_gene: -; abundance: -; v_gene: TRBV6-4; j_gene: TRBJ1-1; CDR3aa: CASSIYRDSEAFF; CDR3nt: TGTGCCAGCAGTATTTACCGGGACTCTGAAGCTTTCTTT
d_gene: TRBD2; abundance: once; v_gene: TRBV27; j_gene: TRBJ2-2; CDR3aa: CASSSTLPRGGTANTGELFF; CDR3nt: TGTGCCAGCAGTTCGACCCTTCCCCGCGGGGGGACCGCGAACACCGGGGAGCTGTTTTTT
d_gene: -; abundance: -; v_gene: TRBV15; j_gene: TRBJ2-7; CDR3aa: CATSRDLGYEQYF; CDR3nt: TGTGCCACCAGCAGAGATCTAGGGTACGAGCAGTACTTC
d_gene: TRBD1; abundance: -; v_gene: TRBV4-3; j_gene: TRBJ2-2; CDR3aa: CASSRVYTRDRGITGELFF; CDR3nt: TGCGCCAGCAGCCGCGTTTATACCCGGGACAGGGGGATCACCGGGGAGCTGTTTTTT
d_gene: -; abundance: -; v_gene: TRBV4-1; j_gene: TRBJ2-2; CDR3aa: CASSQDPVAGELFF; CDR3nt: TGCGCCAGCAGCCAAGATCCTGTAGCCGGGGAGCTGTTTTTT
d_gene: -; abundance: -; v_gene: TRBV2; j_gene: TRBJ2-7; CDR3aa: CASLSWKVGEQYF; CDR3nt: TGTGCCAGCTTGAGCTGGAAGGTCGGGGAGCAGTACTTC
d_gene: -; abundance: -; v_gene: TRBV28; j_gene: TRBJ1-4; CDR3aa: CASSSTVIATNEKLFF; CDR3nt: TGTGCCAGCAGTTCGACAGTTATAGCAACTAATGAAAAACTGTTTTTT
d_gene: TRBD2; abundance: -; v_gene: TRBV10-2; j_gene: TRBJ2-7; CDR3aa: CASRGLAGVGEQYF; CDR3nt: TGCGCCAGCAGGGGACTAGCGGGAGTAGGGGAGCAGTACTTC
d_gene: TRBD1; abundance: once; v_gene: TRBV5-4; j_gene: TRBJ2-5; CDR3aa: CASREDRERETQYF; CDR3nt: TGTGCCAGCAGAGAAGACAGGGAACGGGAGACCCAGTACTTC
d_gene: TRBD1; abundance: -; v_gene: TRBV12-5; j_gene: TRBJ1-3; CDR3aa: CASGFPGTADSGNTIYF; CDR3nt: TGTGCTAGTGGTTTTCCCGGGACAGCGGACTCTGGAAACACCATATATTTT
d_gene: -; abundance: -; v_gene: TRBV6-5; j_gene: TRBJ1-1; CDR3aa: CASSYSRGSNTEAFF; CDR3nt: TGTGCCAGCAGTTACTCGAGAGGTTCGAACACTGAAGCTTTCTTT